These 20 T cell receptor beta chains share one sample of origin, sequenced in a study of PD-1 blockade in classical Hodgkin lymphoma. In every patient, relapse followed autologous stem cell transplantation, while exposure to brentuximab vedotin differed. Profiling relied on immunoSEQ multiplex PCR, and the TCRdb table lists in-frame clones only, not all of them. Of 130,000 to 150,000 clones listed, less than 80% were seen once; the top ten hold about 9.2%. Sequencing used peripheral blood mononuclear cells (PBMCs), obtained before the second cycle of nivolumab. The receptors derive from a human donor with classical Hodgkin lymphoma.

The chain links TRBV7-3 to TRBJ2-5, with 14 bases identical to TRBD2. J was trimmed by 5 bases and V by 4 bases; bases with no gene match: 3. This CDR3 is 15 amino acids long. The V gene's germline CDR1 is SGHTA and CDR2 FQGTGA. CDR3 region: CASSSRTSGRETQYF. The CDR3 nucleotides read TGTGCCAGCAGCTCTCGGACTAGCGGGAGGGAGACCCAGTACTTC. Supplemented by reference TRBV7-3 and TRBJ2-5, the full variable domain reads GAGVSQTPSNKVTEKGKYVELRCDPISGHTALYWYRQSLGQGPEFLIYFQGTGAADDSGLPNDRFFAVRPEGSVSTLKIQRTERGDSAVYLCASSSRTSGRETQYFGPGTRLLVL.

The rearrangement links TRBV9 to TRBJ1-6; D gene uncertain. Germline values: CDR1 SGDLS, CDR2 YYNGEE. V lost 0 bases and J 6 bases, leaving 7 bases between the germline ends. This CDR3 is 14 amino acids long. The CDR3 DNA reads TGTGCCAGCAGCGTAGGCGCGGGTAATTCACCCCTCCACTTT. It encodes CASSVGAGNSPLHF.

In its sample, this clone was seen once. Other DNA sequences within the sample encode an identical CDR3. The chain uses TRBV9 and TRBJ1-2; D is undetermined. V shed 0 bases and J shed 0 bases, with 3 bases lying between them. Looked up from germline, CDR1 is SGDLS and CDR2 is YYNGEE. This CDR3 is built from 13 residues. For the CDR3, the DNA is TGTGCCAGCAGCGTAGATTCTAACTATGGCTACACCTTC. Its protein is CASSVDSNYGYTF.

The CDR3 sequence: CASSQGGLQVDTQYF. The CDR3 DNA follows: TGCGCCAGCAGCCAAGGAGGACTCCAGGTAGATACGCAGTATTTT. V is TRBV4-1 and J is TRBJ2-3; D perhaps matches TRBD2 (5 bases). Trimming shortened V by 1 base and J by 5 bases, and 13 bases separated the two germline ends. CDR1 MGHRA and CDR2 YSYEKL come from the germline V gene. The length of the CDR3 is 15 residues.

The chain links TRBV5-4 to TRBJ2-1; maybe TRBD1 (6 bases). The CDR3 covers 15 residues. V lost 0 bases to trimming and J lost 1 base, with 8 bases between them. The germline CDR1 and CDR2 sequences are SGHNT and YYREEE (reference sequence). CDR3 coding DNA: TGTGCCAGCAGCTTGGACAGGGCATCCTACAATGAGCAGTTCTTC. Translated, it gives CASSLDRASYNEQFF.

This clone has only one observation. V usage is TRBV27 and J usage is TRBJ2-3, with D unresolved. The V gene lost 6 bases and the J gene lost 5 bases, with 21 bases spanning the gap. Germline V gives CDR1 MNHEY, CDR2 SMNVEV (reference sequence). This CDR3 has 16 residues. The CDR3 protein is CASRGLLLEEIDTQYF. The CDR3, as DNA: TGTGCCAGCAGGGGCCTGTTGCTCGAGGAAATAGATACGCAGTATTTT.

This sequence joins TRBV9 and TRBJ2-7, with a tentative D call TRBD2 (6 bases). The length of the CDR3 is 14 residues. V gave up 0 bases and J gave up 2 bases, with 9 bases separating them. CDR1 and CDR2 from the germline V gene are SGDLS and YYNGEE. The CDR3 loop is CASSVGTSTYEQYF. The CDR3 DNA is TGTGCCAGCAGCGTAGGAACTAGCACCTACGAGCAGTACTTC.

The rearrangement uses TRBV19 and TRBJ1-2, with D perhaps matching TRBD1 (5 bases). The CDR3 runs 17 residues. From germline, CDR1 is LNHDA and CDR2 SQIVND (reference sequence). Trimming shortened V by 5 bases and J by 4 bases, and 23 bases separated the two germline ends. The DNA for the CDR3 is TGTGCCAGTAGTTATTTAGGGACGGAGCTTAACCTCTATGGCTACACCTTC. Residues: CASSYLGTELNLYGYTF.

The V gene is TRBV7-9, the J gene TRBJ2-1; 14 positions match TRBD2. The length of the CDR3 is 17 residues. The V gene end was trimmed by 5 bases and the J gene end by 9 bases; junction bases not matched to a gene: 12. Germline V gene data show CDR1 as SEHNR and CDR2 as FQNEAQ (reference sequence). The CDR3: CASSQRLAGGPLGEQFF. Written as DNA, the CDR3 is TGTGCCAGCAGCCAAAGACTAGCGGGAGGGCCTCTCGGTGAGCAGTTCTTC.

This sequence joins TRBV28 and TRBJ1-2; 8 bases fit TRBD1. Looked up from germline, CDR1 is MDHEN and CDR2 is SYDVKM. Unmatched junction bases numbered 11, after V lost 7 bases and J lost 4 bases. The length of the CDR3 is 15 residues. The CDR3 loop is CASNLPGQGGYGYTF. The CDR3 bases are TGTGCCAGCAACCTCCCCGGACAGGGCGGCTATGGCTACACCTTC.

The chain couples TRBV10-3 to TRBJ1-4; D uncertain. The CDR3 extends over 14 amino acids. Per the germline V gene, CDR1 is ENHRY and CDR2 is SYGVKD. Trimming left V 6 bases short and J 0 bases short, with 8 bases between. The CDR3 DNA is TGTGCCATCAGGGGTACTGCAACTAATGAAAAACTGTTTTTT. Its protein product is CAIRGTATNEKLFF.

CDR3 nucleotide sequence: TGTGCCAGCAGCGTAGGGGTTCCCGGGACCTACAACACCGGGGAGCTGTTTTTT. It yields the protein CASSVGVPGTYNTGELFF. The rearrangement uses TRBV9 and TRBJ2-2; D may be TRBD1 or TRBD2 (5 bases each). The CDR3 is 18 amino acids. Germline CDR1 SGDLS, CDR2 YYNGEE. The V gene lost 0 bases and the J gene lost 2 bases, with 17 bases spanning the gap.

The chain couples TRBV6-5 to TRBJ2-7; 9 bases align to TRBD1. This CDR3 contains 16 residues. Unmatched junction bases numbered 7, after V lost 2 bases and J lost 2 bases. CDR1 is MNHEY, CDR2 SVGAGI, per germline. CDR3 loop: CASSYEGTGPAYEQYF. CDR3 in DNA: TGTGCCAGCAGTTACGAGGGGACAGGGCCGGCCTACGAGCAGTACTTC.

V and J are TRBV29-1 and TRBJ2-7, with 12 nucleotides matching TRBD1. Germline V gene sequence: CDR1 SQVTM, CDR2 ANQGSEA. CDR3 length: 13 amino acids. The V segment lost 7 bases and the J segment 5 bases; nucleotides outside the gene matches: 6. The CDR3 nucleotides are TGCAGCGCCTCCGGGACAGGGGGCGACGAGCAGTACTTC. It encodes CSASGTGGDEQYF.

The chain has TRBV18 and TRBJ1-5; 8 nucleotides align to TRBD1. With V trimmed by 8 bases and J by 9 bases, 12 bases remained unmatched. CDR1 and CDR2 (germline): KGHSH, LQKENI. This CDR3 has 14 residues. CDR3 in DNA: TGTGCCAGCACGACGACACAGGGGGAAGGGCCCCAGCATTTT. Amino acid sequence: CASTTTQGEGPQHF.

This chain's CDR3 is CASSRRVGAGGPYNEQFF. In DNA form, the CDR3 reads TGTGCCAGCAGCCGCAGGGTGGGAGCGGGAGGGCCGTACAATGAGCAGTTCTTC. V usage is TRBV7-2 and J usage is TRBJ2-1; 10 nucleotides align to TRBD2. The length of the CDR3 is 18 residues. Germline V CDR1 and CDR2: SGHTA, FQGNSA. The ends lost 5 bases at V and 4 bases at J; junction bases unmatched: 14.

J is TRBJ2-6 and V is TRBV13; a weak D match, TRBD2 (5 bases). Germline V gives CDR1 PRHDT, CDR2 FYEKMQ (reference sequence). The V gene lost 5 bases and the J gene lost 1 base, with 15 bases spanning the gap. There are 17 residues in the CDR3. CDR3 protein: CASSIPRTGSGANVLTF. CDR3 in DNA: TGTGCCAGCAGCATCCCGAGGACGGGGTCTGGGGCCAACGTCCTGACTTTC.

The V and J genes are TRBV5-1 and TRBJ2-7, with TRBD1 identical over 11 bases. The CDR3 is made up of 15 amino acids. The V gene end was trimmed by 3 bases and the J gene end by 2 bases; junction bases not matched to a gene: 4. Per the germline V gene, CDR1 is SGHRS and CDR2 is YFSETQ. CDR3 DNA sequence: TGCGCCAGCAGCTCAAGGGGACAGGGGGCCTACGAGCAGTACTTC. Its protein product is CASSSRGQGAYEQYF.

J is TRBJ2-7 and V is TRBV10-3, with D unresolved. Trimming stripped 0 bases from V and 4 bases from J, with 7 bases between. This CDR3 spans 13 amino acids. The germline gives CDR1 ENHRY, CDR2 SYGVKD. The CDR3 region is CAISESKEYEQYF. The CDR3 nucleotides read TGTGCCATCAGTGAGTCGAAGGAGTACGAGCAGTACTTC.

The chain employs TRBV10-3 and TRBJ2-3; D unclear. There are 11 residues in the CDR3. The germline gives CDR1 ENHRY, CDR2 SYGVKD. V was shortened by 4 bases and J by 4 bases, with 3 bases between the two germline ends. Here the CDR3 reads CAISVADTQYF. CDR3 DNA: TGTGCCATCAGTGTTGCAGATACGCAGTATTTT.